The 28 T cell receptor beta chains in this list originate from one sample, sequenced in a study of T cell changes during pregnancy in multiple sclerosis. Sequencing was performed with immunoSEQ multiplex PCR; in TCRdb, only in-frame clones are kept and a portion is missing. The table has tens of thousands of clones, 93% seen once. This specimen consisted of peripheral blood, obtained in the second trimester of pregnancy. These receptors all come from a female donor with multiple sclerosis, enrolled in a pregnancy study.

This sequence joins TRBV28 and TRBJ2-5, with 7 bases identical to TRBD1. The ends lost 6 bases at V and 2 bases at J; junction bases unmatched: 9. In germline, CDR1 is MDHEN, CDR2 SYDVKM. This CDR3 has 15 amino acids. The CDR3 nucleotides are TGTGCCAGCAGATCAGGGACAGCTCTTCAAGAGACCCAGTACTTC. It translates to CASRSGTALQETQYF.

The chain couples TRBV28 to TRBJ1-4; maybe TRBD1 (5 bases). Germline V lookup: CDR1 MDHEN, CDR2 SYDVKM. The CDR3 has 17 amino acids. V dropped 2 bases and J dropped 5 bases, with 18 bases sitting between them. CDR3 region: CASSLDLGGGNNEKLFF. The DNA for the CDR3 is TGTGCCAGCAGTTTAGATTTGGGGGGAGGCAACAATGAAAAACTGTTTTTT.

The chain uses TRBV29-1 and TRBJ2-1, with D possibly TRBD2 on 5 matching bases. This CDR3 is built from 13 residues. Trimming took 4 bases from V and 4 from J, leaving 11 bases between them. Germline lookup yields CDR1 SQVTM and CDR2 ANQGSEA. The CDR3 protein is CSVVGGLYNEQFF. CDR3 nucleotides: TGCAGCGTTGTTGGTGGACTTTACAATGAGCAGTTCTTC.

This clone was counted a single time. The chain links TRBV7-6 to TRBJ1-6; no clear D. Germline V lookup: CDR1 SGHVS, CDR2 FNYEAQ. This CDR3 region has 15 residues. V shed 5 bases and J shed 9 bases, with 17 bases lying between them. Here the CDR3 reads CASSPEEGFVSPLHF. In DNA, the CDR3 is TGTGCCAGCAGCCCCGAAGAGGGATTTGTTTCACCCCTCCACTTT.

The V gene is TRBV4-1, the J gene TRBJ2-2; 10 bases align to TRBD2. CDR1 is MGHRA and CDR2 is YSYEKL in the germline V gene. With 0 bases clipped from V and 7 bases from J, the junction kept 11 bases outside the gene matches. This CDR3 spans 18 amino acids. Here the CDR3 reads CASSQDPLSGGANGELFF. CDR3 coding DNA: TGCGCCAGCAGCCAAGATCCACTGAGCGGGGGGGCAAACGGGGAGCTGTTTTTT.

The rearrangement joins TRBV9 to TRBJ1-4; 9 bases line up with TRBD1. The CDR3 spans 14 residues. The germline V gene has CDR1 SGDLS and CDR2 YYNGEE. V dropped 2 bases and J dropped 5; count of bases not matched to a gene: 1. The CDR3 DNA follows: TGTGCCAGCAGCGTGGGGACAGGGAATGAAAAACTGTTTTTT. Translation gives CASSVGTGNEKLFF.

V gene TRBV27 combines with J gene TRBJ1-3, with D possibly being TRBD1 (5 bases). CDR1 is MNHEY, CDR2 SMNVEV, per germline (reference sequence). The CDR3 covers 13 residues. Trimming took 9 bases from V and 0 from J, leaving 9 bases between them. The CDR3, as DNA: TGTGCCAGAAAGGGGTCCTCTGGAAACACCATATATTTT. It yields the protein CARKGSSGNTIYF.

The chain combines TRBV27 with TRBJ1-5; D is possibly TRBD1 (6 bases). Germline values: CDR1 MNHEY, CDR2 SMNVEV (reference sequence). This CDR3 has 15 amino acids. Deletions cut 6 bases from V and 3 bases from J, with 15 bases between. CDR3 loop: CASRSTGWDNQPQHF. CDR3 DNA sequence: TGTGCCAGCAGGTCTACAGGGTGGGACAATCAGCCCCAGCATTTT.

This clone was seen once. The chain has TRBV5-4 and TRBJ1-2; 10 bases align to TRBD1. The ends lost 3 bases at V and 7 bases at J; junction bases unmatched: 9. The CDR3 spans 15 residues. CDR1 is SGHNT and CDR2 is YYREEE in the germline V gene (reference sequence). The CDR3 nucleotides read TGTGCCAGCAGCTCTATGACAGGGGGCTTAGGTGGCTACACCTTC. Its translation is CASSSMTGGLGGYTF. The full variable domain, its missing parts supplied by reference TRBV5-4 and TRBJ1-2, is ETGVTQSPTHLIKTRGQQVTLRCSSQSGHNTVSWYQQALGQGPQFIFQYYREEENGRGNFPPRFSGLQFPNYSSELNVNALELDDSALYLCASSSMTGGLGGYTFGSGTRLTVV.

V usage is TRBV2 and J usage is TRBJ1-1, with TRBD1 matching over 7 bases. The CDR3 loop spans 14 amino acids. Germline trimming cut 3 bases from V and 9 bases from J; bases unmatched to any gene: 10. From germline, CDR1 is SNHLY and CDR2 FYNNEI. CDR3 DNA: TGTGCCAGCAGTGATATTACGGGACAGAGTAAAGCTTTCTTT. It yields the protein CASSDITGQSKAFF. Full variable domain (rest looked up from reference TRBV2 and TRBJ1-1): EPEVTQTPSHQVTQMGQEVILRCVPISNHLYFYWYRQILGQKVEFLVSFYNNEISEKSEIFDDQFSVERPDGSNFTLKIRSTKLEDSAMYFCASSDITGQSKAFFGQGTRLTVV.

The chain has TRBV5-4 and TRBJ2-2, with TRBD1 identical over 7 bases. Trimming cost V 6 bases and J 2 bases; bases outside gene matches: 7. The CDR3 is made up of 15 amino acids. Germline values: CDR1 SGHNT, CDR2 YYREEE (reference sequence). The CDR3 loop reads CASTRTGENTGELFF. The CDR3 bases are TGTGCCAGCACCCGGACAGGAGAAAACACCGGGGAGCTGTTTTTT.

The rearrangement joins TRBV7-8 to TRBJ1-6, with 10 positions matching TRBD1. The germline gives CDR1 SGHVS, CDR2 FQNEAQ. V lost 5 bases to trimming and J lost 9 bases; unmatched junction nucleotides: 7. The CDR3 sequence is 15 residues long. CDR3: CASSPLRDRGSPLHF. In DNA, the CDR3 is TGTGCCAGCAGCCCCCTACGGGACAGGGGTTCACCCCTCCACTTT.

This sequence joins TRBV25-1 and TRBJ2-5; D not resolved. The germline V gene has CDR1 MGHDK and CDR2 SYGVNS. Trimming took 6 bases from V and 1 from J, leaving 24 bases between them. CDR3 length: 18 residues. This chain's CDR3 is CASSPRLVAVRSQETQYF. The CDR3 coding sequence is TGTGCCAGCAGCCCGCGGTTGGTGGCGGTTAGGAGCCAAGAGACCCAGTACTTC. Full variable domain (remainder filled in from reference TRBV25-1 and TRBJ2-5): EADIYQTPRYLVIGTGKKITLECSQTMGHDKMYWYQQDPGMELHLIHYSYGVNSTEKGDLSSESTVSRIRTEHFPLTLESARPSHTSQYLCASSPRLVAVRSQETQYFGPGTRLLVL.

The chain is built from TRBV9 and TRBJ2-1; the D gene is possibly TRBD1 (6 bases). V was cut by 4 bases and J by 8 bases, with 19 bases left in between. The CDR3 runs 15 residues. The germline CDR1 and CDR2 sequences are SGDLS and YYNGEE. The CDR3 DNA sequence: TGTGCCAGCAGCCCCGGGACCCAGGGGCGGCATGAGCAGTTCTTC. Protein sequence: CASSPGTQGRHEQFF.

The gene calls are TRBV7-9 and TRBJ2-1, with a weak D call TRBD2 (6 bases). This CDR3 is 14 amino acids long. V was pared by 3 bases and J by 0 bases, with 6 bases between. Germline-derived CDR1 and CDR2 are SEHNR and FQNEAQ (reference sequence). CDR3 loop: CASSLGLSYNEQFF. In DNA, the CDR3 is TGTGCCAGCAGCTTGGGACTCTCCTACAATGAGCAGTTCTTC.

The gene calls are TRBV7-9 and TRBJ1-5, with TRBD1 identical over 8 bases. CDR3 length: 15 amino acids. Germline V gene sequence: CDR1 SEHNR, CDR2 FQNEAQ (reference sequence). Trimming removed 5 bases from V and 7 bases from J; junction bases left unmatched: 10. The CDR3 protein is CASSGTGPGTQPQHF. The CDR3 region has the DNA TGTGCCAGCAGCGGGACAGGACCGGGGACCCAGCCCCAGCATTTT.

This CDR3 is CASSPSGPSTGELFF. Here the CDR3 DNA reads TGTGCCAGCAGTCCATCCGGGCCTTCCACGGGGGAACTGTTTTTT. This rearrangement joins TRBV27 to TRBJ1-4, with a tentative D call TRBD1 (5 bases). The CDR3 has 15 amino acids. The V and J ends lost 5 bases and 12 bases respectively, with 22 bases between them. The germline V gene has CDR1 MNHEY and CDR2 SMNVEV (reference sequence). Using reference TRBV27 and TRBJ1-4 for the parts outside the CDR3, the full variable domain is EAQVTQNPRYLITVTGKKLTVTCSQNMNHEYMSWYRQDPGLGLRQIYYSMNVEVTDKGDVPEGYKVSRKEKRNFPLILESPSPNQTSLYFCASSPSGPSTGELFFGSGTQLSVL.

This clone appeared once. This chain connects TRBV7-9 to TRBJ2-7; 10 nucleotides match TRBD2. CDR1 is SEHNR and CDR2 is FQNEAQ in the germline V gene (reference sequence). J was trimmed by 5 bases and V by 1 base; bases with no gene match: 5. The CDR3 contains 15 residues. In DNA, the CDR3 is TGTGCCAGCAGCTTAGGACTAGCGGGTGCCGACGAGCAGTACTTC. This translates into CASSLGLAGADEQYF.

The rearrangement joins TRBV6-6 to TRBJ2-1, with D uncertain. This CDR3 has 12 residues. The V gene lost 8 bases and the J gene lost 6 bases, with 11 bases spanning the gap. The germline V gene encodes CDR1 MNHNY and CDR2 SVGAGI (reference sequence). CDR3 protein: CASAGFGNEQFF. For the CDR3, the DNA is TGTGCCAGCGCCGGTTTCGGCAATGAGCAGTTCTTC.

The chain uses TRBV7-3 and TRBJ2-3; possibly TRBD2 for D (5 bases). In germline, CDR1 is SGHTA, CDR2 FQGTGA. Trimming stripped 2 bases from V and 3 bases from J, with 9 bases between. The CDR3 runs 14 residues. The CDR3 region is CASSLVGETDTQYF. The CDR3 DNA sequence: TGTGCCAGCAGCTTAGTCGGGGAGACAGATACGCAGTATTTT.

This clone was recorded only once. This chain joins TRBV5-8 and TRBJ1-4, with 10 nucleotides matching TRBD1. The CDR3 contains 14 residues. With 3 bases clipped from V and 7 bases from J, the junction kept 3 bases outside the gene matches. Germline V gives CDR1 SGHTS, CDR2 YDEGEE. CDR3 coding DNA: TGTGCCAGCAGCTCGTGGGACAGGGGTGAAAAACTGTTTTTT. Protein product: CASSSWDRGEKLFF.

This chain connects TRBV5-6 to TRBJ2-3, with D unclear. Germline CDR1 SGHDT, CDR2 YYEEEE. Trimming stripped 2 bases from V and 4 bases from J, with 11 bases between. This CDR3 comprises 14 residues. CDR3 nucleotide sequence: TGTGCCAGCAGCTTCCTGATAGTGGCAGATACGCAGTATTTT. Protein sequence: CASSFLIVADTQYF.

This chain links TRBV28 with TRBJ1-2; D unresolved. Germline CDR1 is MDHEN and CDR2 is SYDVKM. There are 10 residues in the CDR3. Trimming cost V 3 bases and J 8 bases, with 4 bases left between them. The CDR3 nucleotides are TGTGCCAGCAGTTTTCGGGGCTACACCTTC. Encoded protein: CASSFRGYTF.

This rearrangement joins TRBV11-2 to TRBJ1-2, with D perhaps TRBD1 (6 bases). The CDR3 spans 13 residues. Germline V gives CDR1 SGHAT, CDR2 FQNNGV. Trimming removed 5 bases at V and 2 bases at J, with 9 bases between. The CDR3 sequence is CASSLQGNYGYTF. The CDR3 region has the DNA TGTGCCAGCAGCCTACAGGGAAACTATGGCTACACCTTC.

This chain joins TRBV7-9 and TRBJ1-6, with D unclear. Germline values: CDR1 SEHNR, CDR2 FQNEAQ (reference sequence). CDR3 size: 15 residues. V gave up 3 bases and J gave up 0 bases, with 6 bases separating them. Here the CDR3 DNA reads TGTGCCAGCAGCTTCATCAGCTCCTATAATTCACCCCTCCACTTT. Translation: CASSFISSYNSPLHF.

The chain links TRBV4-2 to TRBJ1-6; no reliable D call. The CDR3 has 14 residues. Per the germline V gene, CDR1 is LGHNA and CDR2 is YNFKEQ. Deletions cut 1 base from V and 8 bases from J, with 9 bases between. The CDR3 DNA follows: TGTGCCAGCAGCCAAGCAGACACCGATTCACCCCTCCACTTT. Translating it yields CASSQADTDSPLHF.

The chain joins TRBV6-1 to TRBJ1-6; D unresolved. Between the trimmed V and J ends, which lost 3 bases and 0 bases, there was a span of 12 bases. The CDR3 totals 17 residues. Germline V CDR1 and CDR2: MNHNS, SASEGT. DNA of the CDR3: TGTGCCAGCAGTGAGCCTACCGGTGGCTCCTATAATTCACCCCTCCACTTT. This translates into CASSEPTGGSYNSPLHF.

CDR3 loop: CASSLRGAPIYEQYF. The DNA of the CDR3 is TGTGCCAGCAGCTTGCGGGGGGCCCCAATCTACGAGCAGTACTTC. The gene calls are TRBV5-4 and TRBJ2-7; TRBD2 is a possible D gene (7 bases). With 1 base removed from V and 3 bases from J, the gap between germline ends came to 14 bases. CDR3 length: 15 residues. Germline values: CDR1 SGHNT, CDR2 YYREEE (reference sequence).